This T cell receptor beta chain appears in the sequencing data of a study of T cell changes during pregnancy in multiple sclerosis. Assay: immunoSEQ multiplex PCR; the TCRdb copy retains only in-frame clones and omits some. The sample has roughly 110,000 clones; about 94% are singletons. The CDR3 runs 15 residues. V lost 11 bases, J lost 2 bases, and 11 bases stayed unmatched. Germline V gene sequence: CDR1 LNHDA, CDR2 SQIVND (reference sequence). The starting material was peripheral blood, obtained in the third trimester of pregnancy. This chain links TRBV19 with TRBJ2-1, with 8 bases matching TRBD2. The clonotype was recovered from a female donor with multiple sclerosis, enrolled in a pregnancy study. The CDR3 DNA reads TGTGCCTCCAACTTAGCCGGGGGGGCCTACAATGAGCAGTTCTTC. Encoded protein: CASNLAGGAYNEQFF.